The subject of this entry is one T cell receptor beta chain. Method: immunoSEQ multiplex PCR; TCRdb's copy keeps in-frame clones and lacks some. The sample includes under 150,000 clones, 65% to 90% of them seen just once. Participant reports of clinical history set cohort assignment. In Cohort 3, a recovered donor had either two negative PCRs, clearance, or symptom resolution. The data were taken from a study of blood T cell repertoires in COVID-19. Germline V lookup: CDR1 SGHAT, CDR2 FQNNGV. CDR3 length equals 14 residues. After removal of 7 bases from V and 0 bases from J, the junction contained 5 bases not matched to a gene.

Input material: PBMCs or T cells enriched from blood (not recorded which). The clonotype comes from a woman aged 45 to 65 who had recovered from COVID-19. The chain joins TRBV11-2 to TRBJ2-7, with TRBD1 matching over 8 bases. CDR3: CASKGQEISYEQYF. CDR3 DNA sequence: TGTGCCAGCAAGGGACAGGAAATCTCCTACGAGCAGTACTTC.